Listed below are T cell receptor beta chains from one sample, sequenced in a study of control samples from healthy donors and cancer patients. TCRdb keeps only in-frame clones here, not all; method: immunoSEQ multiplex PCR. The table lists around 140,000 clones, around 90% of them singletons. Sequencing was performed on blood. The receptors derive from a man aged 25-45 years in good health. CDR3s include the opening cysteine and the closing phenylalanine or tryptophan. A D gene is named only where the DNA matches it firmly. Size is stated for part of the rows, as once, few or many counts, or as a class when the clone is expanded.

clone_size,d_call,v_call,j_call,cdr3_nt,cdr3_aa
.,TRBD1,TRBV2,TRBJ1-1,TGTGCCAGCAGCCGACAGGGACTGAACACTGAAGCTTTCTTT,CASSRQGLNTEAFF
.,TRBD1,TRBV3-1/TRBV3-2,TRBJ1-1,TGTGCCAGCAGCCAAGGGACAGGGTTTTTGGCTTTCTTT,CASSQGTGFLAFF
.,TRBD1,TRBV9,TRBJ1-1,TGTGCCAGCAGCGTAGGTCCGGGACAGGGTGCTGAAGCTTTCTTT,CASSVGPGQGAEAFF
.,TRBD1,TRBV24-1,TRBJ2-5,TGTGCCACCAGTGATGCCCGCTGGACAGGGGGCGCCTTACAAGAGACCCAGTACTTC,CATSDARWTGGALQETQYF
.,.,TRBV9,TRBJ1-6,TGTGCCAGCAGCGTTGGACAGCTCAATTCACCCCTCCACTTT,CASSVGQLNSPLHF
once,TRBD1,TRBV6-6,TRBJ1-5,TGTGCCAGCAGTCGAGACAGGGGAAGCAATCAGCCCCAGCATTTT,CASSRDRGSNQPQHF
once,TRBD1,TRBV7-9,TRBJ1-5,TGTGCCAGCAGCTTAGGGGACAGCCGGCAGCCCCAGCATTTT,CASSLGDSRQPQHF
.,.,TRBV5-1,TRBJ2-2,TGCGCCAGCAGCTTGATGTCGATAGCGGCGAACACCGGGGAGCTGTTTTTT,CASSLMSIAANTGELFF
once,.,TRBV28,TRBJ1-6,TGTGCCAGCAGAGAGAGCTCCTATAATTCACCCCTCCACTTT,CASRESSYNSPLHF
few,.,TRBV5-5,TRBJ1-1,TGTGCCAGCAGGCCATCCTGGGCCCACAGGACCAACACTGAAGCTTTCTTT,CASRPSWAHRTNTEAFF
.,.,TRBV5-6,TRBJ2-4,TGTGCCAGCAGCGCCCCCCGGGGCGCCTCTCAGTACTTC,CASSAPRGASQYF
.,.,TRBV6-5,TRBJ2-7,TGTGCCAGCAGGGGCAGGGAGTATTACGAGCAGTACTTC,CASRGREYYEQYF
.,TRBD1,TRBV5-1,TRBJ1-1,TGCGCCAGCAGCCTAGGGACAGGGGGCGTTGTGAACACTGAAGCTTTCTTT,CASSLGTGGVVNTEAFF
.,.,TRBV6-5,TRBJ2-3,TGTGCCAGCATGTCTAGAAGGTCGTACGCAGATACGCAGTATTTT,CASMSRRSYADTQYF
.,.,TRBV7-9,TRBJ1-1,TGTGCCAGCAGCCCCCGGGAGGGGACACGGGTCGATGAAGCTTTCTTT,CASSPREGTRVDEAFF
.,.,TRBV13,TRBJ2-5,TGTGCCAGCGGGAGGGGGCAAGAGACCCAGTACTTC,CASGRGQETQYF
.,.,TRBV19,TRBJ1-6,TGTGCCAGTAGTATTGATGGCCGGGATAATTCACCCCTCCACTTT,CASSIDGRDNSPLHF
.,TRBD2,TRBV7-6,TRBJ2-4,TGTGCCAGCAGCTCGGGACTAGCGGGGGCGGATAGCATTCAGTACTTC,CASSSGLAGADSIQYF
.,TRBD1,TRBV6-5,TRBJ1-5,TGTGCCAGCGGACAGGGGGCGCGGGGCAATCAGCCCCAGCATTTT,CASGQGARGNQPQHF
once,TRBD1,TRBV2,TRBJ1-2,TGTGCCAGCGACAGGGGCACTAACTATGGCTACACCTTC,CASDRGTNYGYTF
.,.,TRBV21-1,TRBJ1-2,TGTGCCAGCAGAAAAGGGACGTTACCCAAAGGGAACTATGGCTACACCTTC,CASRKGTLPKGNYGYTF
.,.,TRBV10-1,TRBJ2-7,TGCGCCAGCCCCCAACGGGGTTTGGGGTACTTC,CASPQRGLGYF
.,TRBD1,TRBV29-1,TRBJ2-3,TGCAGCGTTGAAGAGGCGCCCCGGGACAGGGGCCCTTCTAGCACAGATACGCAGTATTTT,CSVEEAPRDRGPSSTDTQYF
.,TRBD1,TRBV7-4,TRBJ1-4,TGTGCCAGCAGCTTAGGGGACAGAAATAATGAAAAACTGTTTTTT,CASSLGDRNNEKLFF
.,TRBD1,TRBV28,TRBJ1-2,TGTGCCAGCAGTACAGGGGGCGGTTCCTATGGCTACACCTTC,CASSTGGGSYGYTF
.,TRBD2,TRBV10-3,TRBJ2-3,TGTGCCATCAGGCGGGGGACAGATACGCAGTATTTT,CAIRRGTDTQYF
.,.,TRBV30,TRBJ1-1,TGTGCCTGGAGTGTTCGATCCTTGTCGACCACTGAAGCTTTCTTT,CAWSVRSLSTTEAFF
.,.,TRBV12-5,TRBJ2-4,TGTGCTAGTGGTTTGGTAACACCAGACATAGCCAAAAACATTCAGTACTTC,CASGLVTPDIAKNIQYF
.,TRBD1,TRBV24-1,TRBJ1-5,TGTGCCACCCTAAGCAGGGGGCTCTCCCTCAATCAGCCCCAGCATTTT,CATLSRGLSLNQPQHF
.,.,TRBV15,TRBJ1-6,TGTGCCACCAGCAGAGTCGTGGGCAGCTCCTATAATTCACCCCTCCACTTT,CATSRVVGSSYNSPLHF
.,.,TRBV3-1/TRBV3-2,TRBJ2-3,TGTGCCAGCAGCCAAAGCGGGACACTTACAGATACGCAGTATTTT,CASSQSGTLTDTQYF
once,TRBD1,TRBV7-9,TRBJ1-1,TGTGCCAGCAGCCAAACAGGGGGACCTGAAGCTTTCTTT,CASSQTGGPEAFF
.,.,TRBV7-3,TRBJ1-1,TGTGCCAGCAGCTTACGGGCGGGGGGCGAAGCTTTCTTT,CASSLRAGGEAFF
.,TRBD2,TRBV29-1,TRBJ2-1,TGCAGCGCACCCTCGAGCGGGGGGTACAATGAGCAGTTCTTC,CSAPSSGGYNEQFF
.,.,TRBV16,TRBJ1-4,TGTGCCAGCAGCCAATCCTGGAATGAAAAACTGTTTTTT,CASSQSWNEKLFF
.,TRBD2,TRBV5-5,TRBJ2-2,TGTGCCAGCAGTCAGGCAGACAGCGGGGGGCGGGTGCCCGGGGAGCTGTTTTTT,CASSQADSGGRVPGELFF
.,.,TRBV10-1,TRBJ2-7,TGCGCCAGCAGTGAGTCGCCAGGCTACGAGCAGTACTTC,CASSESPGYEQYF
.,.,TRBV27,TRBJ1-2,TGTGCCAGCAGTTTATCAGGCAGGGCTTTCGGCTACACCTTC,CASSLSGRAFGYTF
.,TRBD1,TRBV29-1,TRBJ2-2,TGCAGCGTCCTGGGACAGTCGAGAGGCGGGGAGCTGTTTTTT,CSVLGQSRGGELFF
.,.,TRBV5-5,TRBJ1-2,TGTGCCAGCAGCCCCTCAGAGGGTTCCTATGGCTACACCTTC,CASSPSEGSYGYTF
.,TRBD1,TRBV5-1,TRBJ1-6,TGCGCCAGCAGCCTAACAACAGGGACAGGTTCAAGGTCACCCCTCCACTTT,CASSLTTGTGSRSPLHF
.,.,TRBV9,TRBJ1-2,TGTGCCAGCCGAGGACAAAACTATGGCTACACCTTC,CASRGQNYGYTF
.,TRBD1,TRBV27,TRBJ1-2,TGTGCCAGCAGTTTACAGGGGGACTATGGCTACACCTTC,CASSLQGDYGYTF